Shown below are 10 T cell receptor beta chains from a single sample sequenced in a study of T cell repertoires in cytomegalovirus infection. TCRdb called the reads again in MiXCR, with one record for every CDR3 protein. The sample has more than 250,000 distinct CDR3 sequences; roughly 13% are singletons. The specimen was PBMCs. Receptors were obtained from a human donor in good health (CMV status not recorded). Some clones in this sample may be carry-over from other donors' samples.

This clonotype has at least ten counts. The chain employs TRBV20-1 and TRBJ2-1; possibly TRBD1 for D (6 bases). Trimming pared 3 bases from V and 7 bases from J, leaving 16 bases between. Germline V gene lookup returns CDR1 DFQATT and CDR2 SNEGSKA (reference sequence). The CDR3 is 14 amino acids. The CDR3, as DNA: TGCAGTGCTAGTTTGACAGGATGGGTGAATGAGCAGTTCTTC. Its translation is CSASLTGWVNEQFF.

The chain couples TRBV12-3 or TRBV12-4 to TRBJ2-7; no clear D. Between the trimmed V and J ends, which lost 3 bases and 0 bases, there was a span of 9 bases. CDR3 size: 14 residues. This CDR3 reads CASSFIESSYEQYF. The CDR3 bases are TGTGCCAGCAGTTTCATAGAAAGCTCCTACGAGCAGTACTTC.

The table lists this clonotype with many counts. V gene TRBV6-6 combines with J gene TRBJ2-1; 11 bases align to TRBD2. The CDR3 runs 16 residues. Trimming cost V 5 bases and J 5 bases; bases outside gene matches: 8. Germline lookup yields CDR1 MNHNY and CDR2 SVGAGI (reference sequence). Here the CDR3 DNA reads TGTGCCAGCAGTCTGGTAGCGGGGGGGCGTAACAATGAGCAGTTCTTC. It codes for CASSLVAGGRNNEQFF.

As concerns this clonotype: Given a much more abundant clone one base away, this may be a read error. Since no conserved phenylalanine or tryptophan closes the CDR3, a read error is the likely cause. V usage is TRBV6-2 or TRBV6-3 and J usage is TRBJ2-2; 9 bases map to TRBD1. The CDR3 sequence is 16 residues long. V shed 6 bases, J shed 6 bases, and the junction held 11 bases outside the gene matches. Looked up from germline, CDR1 is MNHEY and CDR2 is SVGEGT. The DNA for the CDR3 is TGTGCCAGCAGGCCGACCGGGACAGGGAAATCCGGGGAGCTGTTTTGT. This sequence encodes CASRPTGTGKSGELFC.

V is TRBV9 and J is TRBJ2-1, with TRBD2 matching 14 bases. The CDR3 contains 16 residues. Germline CDR1 is SGDLS and CDR2 is YYNGEE. With 3 bases clipped from V and 8 bases from J, the junction kept 7 bases outside the gene matches. The CDR3 region has the DNA TGTGCCAGCAGCGCATCCGGGACTAGCGGGAGTCATGAGCAGTTCTTC. Amino acid sequence: CASSASGTSGSHEQFF.

CDR3 DNA sequence: TGCAGTGCTAGACATATGAACACTGAAGCTTTCTTT. Translated: CSARHMNTEAFF. The J gene is TRBJ1-1, the V gene TRBV20-1; D not resolved. CDR1 is DFQATT, CDR2 SNEGSKA, per germline (reference sequence). V lost 2 bases, J lost 0 bases, and 4 bases lay in between. The CDR3 consists of 12 residues.

This clonotype was seen more than once but under ten times. The V gene is TRBV29-1, the J gene TRBJ2-5; 11 bases match TRBD2. V shed 6 bases, J shed 10 bases, and the junction held 10 bases outside the gene matches. This CDR3 has 13 residues. CDR1 is SQVTM and CDR2 is ANQGSEA in the germline V gene. The CDR3 sequence is CSVSVAGGSFQYF. Written as DNA, the CDR3 is TGCAGCGTCTCTGTAGCGGGGGGGTCATTCCAGTACTTC. The full variable domain, rest sourced from reference TRBV29-1 and TRBJ2-5, is SAVISQKPSRDICQRGTSLTIQCQVDSQVTMMFWYRQQPGQSLTLIATANQGSEATYESGFVIDKFPISRPNLTFSTLTVSNMSPEDSSIYLCSVSVAGGSFQYFGPGTRLLVL.

In its sample, this clonotype was seen many times. The CDR3 protein is CASSLAPAGDTDTQYF. DNA for the CDR3: TGCGCCAGCAGCTTGGCCCCAGCGGGGGACACAGATACGCAGTATTTT. The genes are TRBV5-1 and TRBJ2-3; 8 bases match TRBD2. With V trimmed by 0 bases and J by 2 bases, 5 bases remained unmatched. The CDR3 is 16 amino acids. CDR1 is SGHRS and CDR2 is YFSETQ in the germline V gene.

This clonotype was observed at least ten times. CDR3 protein: CASSSGFRQPQHF. CDR3 sequence (DNA): TGTGCCAGCAGCTCAGGGTTTCGTCAGCCCCAGCATTTT. V gene TRBV28 combines with J gene TRBJ1-5; TRBD1 is a possible D gene (5 bases). V was clipped by 6 bases and J by 6 bases, with 12 bases between them. Per germline, CDR1 MDHEN and CDR2 SYDVKM. CDR3 length: 13 residues. Looking up the rest from reference TRBV28 and TRBJ1-5 gives the full variable domain: DVKVTQSSRYLVKRTGEKVFLECVQDMDHENMFWYRQDPGLGLRLIYFSYDVKMKEKGDIPEGYSVSREKKERFSLILESASTNQTSMYLCASSSGFRQPQHFGDGTRLSIL.

This clonotype was detected only a few times. This chain uses TRBV20-1 with TRBJ2-5; TRBD2 matches 9 bases. J gave up 3 bases and V 0 bases, and 8 bases lay outside the gene matches. The CDR3 covers 16 residues. Germline V gene sequence: CDR1 DFQATT, CDR2 SNEGSKA (reference sequence). This CDR3 reads CSARDLAGGPEETQYF. The CDR3 nucleotides read TGCAGTGCTAGAGATCTGGCGGGGGGGCCCGAAGAGACCCAGTACTTC.